This TCR beta chain is drawn from a study of cytomegalovirus exposure and HLA in healthy donors. CDR1 KGHSH and CDR2 LQKENI come from the germline V gene. CDR3 length: 14 residues. The V end was cut by 3 bases, the J end by 0 bases, with 8 bases between. PCR primers comprised 60 Vbeta and 13 Jbeta primers. The protocol was immunoSEQ multiplex PCR, while the TCRdb copy is restricted to in-frame clones and leaves out a portion. The sample consists of about 100,000 clones, 74% of them appearing once. This TCR came from a man aged 50 or older in good health and CMV-seropositive. The chain recombines TRBV18 with TRBJ1-2; weak D call: TRBD1 (6 bases). Sample: PBMCs. The CDR3 protein is CASSPDSSNYGYTF. The CDR3 DNA reads as TGTGCCAGCTCACCGGACAGCTCTAACTATGGCTACACCTTC.